This TCR beta chain was captured in a study of blood T cell repertoires in COVID-19. Study in general: From the United States, Italy and Spain came samples of acute and convalescent COVID-19. The cDNA or gDNA used as material had been derived from T cells, B-cell-depleted T cells, or PBMCs.

In the original processing: Reference gene primer amplification gave nucleated cell count estimates. Only in-frame clones appear in the TCRdb table, and some are missing; sequencing was by immunoSEQ multiplex PCR. V and J calls and clone size are copied from that table; D and trimming were computed from the DNA. The sample has approximately 84,000 clones, 90% seen once; the top ten hold approximately 1.5%. CDR3 length: 13 residues. The V end was cut by 0 bases, the J end by 11 bases, with 13 bases between. Germline V gives CDR1 LGHNA, CDR2 YSLEER. The chain recombines TRBV4-3 with TRBJ1-1, with TRBD1 as a possible D gene (5 bases). The material sequenced was peripheral blood. The TCR originated in a human donor with active COVID-19. The donor label of this sample is uncertain. For the CDR3, the DNA is TGCGCCAGCAGCCAAGACGGCGGGGCGTCGGCTTTCTTT. It codes for CASSQDGGASAFF.